Below are 18 T cell receptor beta chains sequenced from a single sample in a study of blood T cell repertoires in COVID-19. Some clones are missing from TCRdb's copy, which holds only in-frame ones; the method was immunoSEQ multiplex PCR. In the table there are approximately 100,000 clones, roughly 87% of which are singletons. Input material: peripheral blood. All receptors come from a woman between 55 and 75 years old with acute or convalescent COVID-19.

This CDR3 reads CASSPSGGTYEQYF. The CDR3 DNA reads as TGTGCCAGCAGCCCTTCCGGGGGAACCTACGAGCAGTACTTC. V is TRBV7-3 and J is TRBJ2-7; a possible D gene is TRBD2 (6 bases). Trimming removed 5 bases at V and 2 bases at J, with 13 bases between. This CDR3 comprises 14 residues. Germline V gene sequence: CDR1 SGHTA, CDR2 FQGTGA.

This chain connects TRBV2 to TRBJ2-1; D is ambiguous. Germline values: CDR1 SNHLY, CDR2 FYNNEI. The CDR3 totals 13 residues. V lost 9 bases and J lost 4, with 13 bases in between. The CDR3 DNA is TGTGCCAGGTCCTCGGCGGAGTACAATGAGCAGTTCTTC. Protein: CARSSAEYNEQFF.

This rearrangement joins TRBV15 to TRBJ2-3, with D maybe TRBD2 (6 bases). Trimming cost V 1 base and J 3 bases, with 17 bases left between them. Germline values: CDR1 LNHNV, CDR2 YYDKDF (reference sequence). This CDR3 has 17 amino acids. DNA of the CDR3: TGTGCCACCAGCAGAGTCGGCCGGGCGGGAAGTACAGATACGCAGTATTTT. Translated, it gives CATSRVGRAGSTDTQYF.

The rearrangement joins TRBV7-9 to TRBJ1-1, with D tentatively TRBD1 (6 bases). The CDR3 loop spans 13 amino acids. With 3 bases removed from V and 1 base from J, the gap between germline ends came to 6 bases. The germline V gene encodes CDR1 SEHNR and CDR2 FQNEAQ (reference sequence). The CDR3 loop is CASSLGQNTEAFF. DNA for the CDR3: TGTGCCAGCAGCTTGGGACAGAACACTGAAGCTTTCTTT.

The chain uses TRBV2 and TRBJ1-6; D is undetermined. The CDR3 extends over 17 amino acids. From germline, CDR1 is SNHLY and CDR2 FYNNEI. Trimming shortened V by 6 bases and J by 2 bases, and 17 bases separated the two germline ends. CDR3 residues: CASSLMGVATYNSPLHF. Written as DNA, the CDR3 is TGTGCCAGCAGCCTAATGGGAGTGGCCACCTATAATTCACCCCTCCACTTT.

The CDR3 bases are TGTGCCAGCAGCGTAGAATCGTCGGGAACTGAAGCTTTCTTT. Its translation: CASSVESSGTEAFF. The chain links TRBV9 to TRBJ1-1; D is undetermined. V lost 0 bases and J lost 5, with 11 bases in between. Germline CDR1 reads SGDLS; CDR2 reads YYNGEE. This CDR3 contains 14 residues. Full variable domain (rest looked up from reference TRBV9 and TRBJ1-1): DSGVTQTPKHLITATGQRVTLRCSPRSGDLSVYWYQQSLDQGLQFLIQYYNGEERAKGNILERFSAQQFPDLHSELNLSSLELGDSALYFCASSVESSGTEAFFGQGTRLTVV.

This CDR3 reads CASSLSGDGFSPLHF. The CDR3 nucleotides read TGTGCCAGCAGCTTATCAGGGGACGGGTTCTCACCCCTCCACTTT. This chain uses TRBV7-8 with TRBJ1-6; TRBD1 is a possible D gene (6 bases). Trimming cost V 2 bases and J 10 bases, with 15 bases left between them. CDR1 is SGHVS and CDR2 is FQNEAQ in the germline V gene. The CDR3 covers 15 residues.

CDR3 protein: CASSLPGHTEQFF. The CDR3 DNA sequence: TGTGCCAGTAGTCTTCCGGGACATACTGAGCAGTTCTTC. The chain combines TRBV19 with TRBJ2-1; maybe TRBD1 (6 bases). The CDR3 sequence is 13 residues long. The V gene lost 5 bases and the J gene lost 9 bases, with 14 bases spanning the gap. Germline V gene data show CDR1 as LNHDA and CDR2 as SQIVND (reference sequence). Full variable domain (remainder filled in from reference TRBV19 and TRBJ2-1): DGGITQSPKYLFRKEGQNVTLSCEQNLNHDAMYWYRQDPGQGLRLIYYSQIVNDFQKGDIAEGYSVSREKKESFPLTVTSAQKNPTAFYLCASSLPGHTEQFFGPGTRLTVL.

A single count supports this clone. The chain links TRBV7-3 to TRBJ2-1, with TRBD2 identical over 9 bases. Germline-derived CDR1 and CDR2 are SGHTA and FQGTGA. The CDR3 contains 18 residues. V lost 5 bases and J lost 0; bases outside the gene matches: 11. The CDR3 sequence is CASSLRASGETSYNEQFF. The CDR3 DNA reads as TGTGCCAGCAGCCTAAGGGCTAGCGGGGAGACCTCCTACAATGAGCAGTTCTTC.

This chain connects TRBV5-1 to TRBJ2-3, with 16 bases lining up with TRBD2. The CDR3 sequence is 18 residues long. V shed 3 bases and J 2 bases; nucleotides not matched to a gene: 6. Per the germline V gene, CDR1 is SGHRS and CDR2 is YFSETQ. In nucleotides, the CDR3 is TGCGCCAGCAGCTGGGGACTAGCGGGAGGGCCATACACAGATACGCAGTATTTT. This codes for CASSWGLAGGPYTDTQYF.

V and J are TRBV28 and TRBJ2-1; 9 bases are a match to TRBD2. CDR1 is MDHEN, CDR2 SYDVKM, per germline. Trimming cost V 8 bases and J 4 bases; bases outside gene matches: 9. The CDR3 consists of 15 residues. CDR3 nucleotides: TGTGCCAGCCGGAGTTTGACTAGCGGATACAATGAGCAGTTCTTC. Protein product: CASRSLTSGYNEQFF.

The CDR3 region is CASSRTHRNEKLFF. The CDR3 coding sequence is TGTGCCAGCAGCCGGACTCATCGAAATGAAAAACTGTTTTTT. This chain connects TRBV7-9 to TRBJ1-4; D call uncertain. Germline loops: CDR1 SEHNR, CDR2 FQNEAQ (reference sequence). CDR3 length: 14 amino acids. V dropped 5 bases and J dropped 5 bases, with 12 bases sitting between them.

In this sample, this clone turned up a few times. The chain has TRBV2 and TRBJ1-6; the D is unclear. V was pared by 2 bases and J by 9 bases, with 5 bases between. CDR3 size: 12 residues. In germline, CDR1 is SNHLY, CDR2 FYNNEI. CDR3 nucleotide sequence: TGTGCCAGCAGTGAATCTGTTTCACCCCTCCACTTT. Protein sequence: CASSESVSPLHF.

The J gene is TRBJ1-2, the V gene TRBV18, with D possibly matching TRBD1 (6 bases). V dropped 1 base and J dropped 6 bases, with 9 bases sitting between them. The CDR3 runs 13 residues. Per the germline V gene, CDR1 is KGHSH and CDR2 is LQKENI. The CDR3 loop reads CASSPRTGNGYTF. For the CDR3, the DNA is TGTGCCAGCTCACCACGCACAGGGAATGGCTACACCTTC. The full variable domain, its missing parts supplied by reference TRBV18 and TRBJ1-2, is NAGVMQNPRHLVRRRGQEARLRCSPMKGHSHVYWYRQLPEEGLKFMVYLQKENIIDESGMPKERFSAEFPKEGPSILRIQQVVRGDSAAYFCASSPRTGNGYTFGSGTRLTVV.

The V and J genes are TRBV6-5 and TRBJ1-2; D is uncertain. The V gene lost 8 bases and the J gene lost 0 bases, with 16 bases spanning the gap. The CDR3 has 15 amino acids. Per germline, CDR1 MNHEY and CDR2 SVGAGI. This CDR3 reads CASQPSGSANYGYTF. The CDR3 coding sequence is TGTGCCAGCCAACCAAGTGGGAGTGCTAACTATGGCTACACCTTC.

This chain connects TRBV6-5 to TRBJ2-7; 10 positions match TRBD1. Germline V gene sequence: CDR1 MNHEY, CDR2 SVGAGI. CDR3 length: 14 residues. Germline trimming cut 8 bases from V and 6 bases from J; bases unmatched to any gene: 10. The CDR3 protein is CASDRDRGSVEQYF. The CDR3, as DNA: TGTGCCAGCGACCGGGACAGGGGATCGGTCGAGCAGTACTTC.

The chain couples TRBV6-4 to TRBJ2-1; D may be TRBD2 (5 bases). The CDR3 covers 15 residues. Per the germline V gene, CDR1 is MRHNA and CDR2 is SNTAGT. V was trimmed by 3 bases and J by 0 bases, leaving 9 bases between them. CDR3 region: CASSEDWGSYNEQFF. CDR3 DNA: TGTGCCAGCAGTGAGGACTGGGGCTCCTACAATGAGCAGTTCTTC.

This clone came up once. The chain employs TRBV18 and TRBJ2-5; 10 nucleotides match TRBD2. This CDR3 region has 18 residues. Germline loops: CDR1 KGHSH, CDR2 LQKENI. The ends lost 0 bases at V and 5 bases at J; junction bases unmatched: 12. CDR3 in amino acids: CASSPPSQREGSRETQYF. CDR3 bases: TGTGCCAGCTCACCACCGTCGCAGCGGGAGGGCTCGAGGGAGACCCAGTACTTC.